These 15 T cell receptor beta chains originate from one sample sequenced in a study of T-cell memory formation after mild COVID-19. One entry per CDR3 protein, called by TCRdb with MiXCR from the 5' RACE reads. The top ten hold about a fifth of the sample, which has 350,000 to 500,000 distinct CDR3 sequences, about a sixth seen once. Input material: PBMCs or a T cell subset sorted from them (not recorded which). All receptors come from a man between 18 and 35 years old who had mild COVID-19 (a few samples of this study predate the infection). Cell type and time point are not known.

This clonotype was counted a few times. The chain couples TRBV28 to TRBJ2-5; 10 bases are shared with TRBD2. Germline trimming cut 5 bases from V and 5 bases from J; bases unmatched to any gene: 11. CDR3 length equals 16 residues. CDR1 is MDHEN, CDR2 SYDVKM, per germline. DNA for the CDR3: TGTGCCAGCAGTCCTCTGACTAGCGGGTGGAAGGAGACCCAGTACTTC. This sequence encodes CASSPLTSGWKETQYF.

The chain combines TRBV6-1 with TRBJ1-5; no clear D. The CDR3 contains 15 residues. V was trimmed by 5 bases and J by 4 bases, leaving 15 bases between them. From germline, CDR1 is MNHNS and CDR2 SASEGT. The CDR3 region is CASSTDGRFNQPQHF. CDR3 sequence (DNA): TGTGCCAGCAGTACTGACGGACGGTTTAATCAGCCCCAGCATTTT.

The CDR3 region is CATSLSAGTQYF. In nucleotides, the CDR3 is TGTGCCACCAGCCTCTCAGCGGGGACCCAGTACTTC. The V and J genes are TRBV25-1 and TRBJ2-5; maybe TRBD2 (6 bases). This CDR3 spans 12 amino acids. V lost 10 bases and J 7 bases, leaving 16 bases between the germline ends. The germline CDR1 and CDR2 sequences are MGHDK and SYGVNS. Supplemented by reference TRBV25-1 and TRBJ2-5, the full variable domain reads EADIYQTPRYLVIGTGKKITLECSQTMGHDKMYWYQQDPGMELHLIHYSYGVNSTEKGDLSSESTVSRIRTEHFPLTLESARPSHTSQYLCATSLSAGTQYFGPGTRLLVL.

The chain uses TRBV11-2 and TRBJ2-2; D is undetermined. The CDR3 extends over 14 amino acids. The V end lost 5 bases, the J end lost 5 bases, and 12 bases lay between the germline ends. The germline V gene has CDR1 SGHAT and CDR2 FQNNGV. The CDR3, as DNA: TGTGCCAGCAGCCCTAAGACTGGGACCGGGGAGCTGTTTTTT. Residues: CASSPKTGTGELFF. The full variable domain, its missing parts supplied by reference TRBV11-2 and TRBJ2-2, is EAGVAQSPRYKIIEKRQSVAFWCNPISGHATLYWYQQILGQGPKLLIQFQNNGVVDDSQLPKDRFSAERLKGVDSTLKIQPAKLEDSAVYLCASSPKTGTGELFFGEGSRLTVL.

The rearrangement links TRBV27 to TRBJ2-3, with D possibly TRBD2 on 6 matching bases. Trimming removed 0 bases from V and 6 bases from J, with 10 bases in between. CDR3 size: 14 residues. Germline V CDR1 and CDR2: MNHEY, SMNVEV (reference sequence). CDR3 DNA: TGTGCCAGCAGTTTATCAGCTAGCGCTGATACGCAGTATTTT. This translates into CASSLSASADTQYF.

This clonotype came up a few times. The chain uses TRBV15 and TRBJ1-4; weak D call: TRBD1 (6 bases). The germline CDR1 and CDR2 sequences are LNHNV and YYDKDF (reference sequence). V gave up 1 base and J gave up 8 bases, with 14 bases separating them. This CDR3 has 15 residues. The CDR3 bases are TGTGCCACCAGCAGAGTGAGGGCAGGGGCGGAAAAACTGTTTTTT. This gives the protein CATSRVRAGAEKLFF.

This clonotype was picked up many times. The CDR3 spells CASRGQGHEQYF. The DNA for the CDR3 is TGTGCCAGCAGAGGGCAGGGGCACGAGCAGTACTTC. V gene TRBV6-5 combines with J gene TRBJ2-7; possible D gene TRBD1, 6 bases. The CDR3 totals 12 residues. Germline CDR1 is MNHEY and CDR2 is SVGAGI. V dropped 6 bases and J dropped 5 bases, with 11 bases sitting between them.

V and J are TRBV4-1 and TRBJ2-5; no clear D. The V end was cut by 0 bases, the J end by 5 bases, with 16 bases between. Germline values: CDR1 MGHRA, CDR2 YSYEKL. The CDR3 spans 16 residues. The CDR3 bases are TGCGCCAGCAGCCAAGATTTAGGATCAACGTCGGAGACCCAGTACTTC. It specifies CASSQDLGSTSETQYF.

This clonotype occurred a few times. The V and J genes are TRBV5-1 and TRBJ2-1; D ambiguous. Germline loops: CDR1 SGHRS, CDR2 YFSETQ. Trimming removed 6 bases from V and 2 bases from J, with 12 bases in between. This CDR3 contains 14 residues. The CDR3 DNA follows: TGCGCCAGCAACAGACCAGGCGCCTACAATGAGCAGTTCTTC. This codes for CASNRPGAYNEQFF.

The chain has TRBV19 and TRBJ2-1; 7 bases fit TRBD2. The CDR3 is 15 residues long. Germline CDR1 LNHDA, CDR2 SQIVND (reference sequence). After removal of 6 bases from V and 5 bases from J, the junction contained 10 bases not matched to a gene. This CDR3 reads CASRVLAYGNNEQFF. The CDR3 nucleotides are TGTGCCAGTAGAGTACTAGCGTACGGAAACAATGAGCAGTTCTTC.

This sequence joins TRBV10-3 and TRBJ1-5; the D is unclear. The CDR3 is 15 amino acids. Germline CDR1 is ENHRY and CDR2 is SYGVKD. Trimming took 0 bases from V and 6 from J, leaving 12 bases between them. This CDR3 is CAISESAGVGQPQHF. For the CDR3, the DNA is TGTGCCATCAGTGAGTCGGCCGGGGTTGGTCAGCCCCAGCATTTT.

This clonotype was found a few times. The CDR3 region is CASSLVGVSNQPQHF. The CDR3 DNA follows: TGCGCCAGCAGCTTGGTAGGGGTTAGCAATCAGCCCCAGCATTTT. This rearrangement joins TRBV5-1 to TRBJ1-5; possible D gene TRBD1, 5 bases. V lost 0 bases, J lost 0 bases, and 7 bases lay in between. This CDR3 region has 15 residues. From germline, CDR1 is SGHRS and CDR2 YFSETQ.

This clonotype was seen more than once but under ten times. The V gene is TRBV29-1, the J gene TRBJ1-2; D call uncertain. Germline lookup yields CDR1 SQVTM and CDR2 ANQGSEA. The germline V and J ends were trimmed by 6 bases and 8 bases, with 19 bases remaining between them. The CDR3 has 13 residues. Here the CDR3 reads CSVPDFLSAGYTF. The CDR3 bases are TGCAGCGTCCCCGACTTTTTATCCGCGGGCTACACCTTC.

The sample holds a few counts of this clonotype. The chain is built from TRBV10-2 and TRBJ1-6, with 7 bases that match TRBD1. V trimming: 2 bases; J trimming: 8 bases; junction bases outside the gene matches: 9. CDR1 WSHSY and CDR2 SAAADI come from the germline V gene. CDR3 length: 16 amino acids. The CDR3 region is CASSEPPSTGHSPLHF. The CDR3 DNA sequence: TGCGCCAGCAGTGAGCCTCCTTCGACAGGGCATTCACCCCTCCACTTT.

V is TRBV10-3 and J is TRBJ2-2; the match to TRBD2 covers 9 bases. This CDR3 region has 16 residues. CDR1 and CDR2 (germline): ENHRY, SYGVKD. The V segment lost 6 bases and the J segment 0 bases; nucleotides outside the gene matches: 5. CDR3 bases: TGTGCCATCAGGCCTGTAGCGGGGGCGAACACCGGGGAGCTGTTTTTT. Amino acids: CAIRPVAGANTGELFF.